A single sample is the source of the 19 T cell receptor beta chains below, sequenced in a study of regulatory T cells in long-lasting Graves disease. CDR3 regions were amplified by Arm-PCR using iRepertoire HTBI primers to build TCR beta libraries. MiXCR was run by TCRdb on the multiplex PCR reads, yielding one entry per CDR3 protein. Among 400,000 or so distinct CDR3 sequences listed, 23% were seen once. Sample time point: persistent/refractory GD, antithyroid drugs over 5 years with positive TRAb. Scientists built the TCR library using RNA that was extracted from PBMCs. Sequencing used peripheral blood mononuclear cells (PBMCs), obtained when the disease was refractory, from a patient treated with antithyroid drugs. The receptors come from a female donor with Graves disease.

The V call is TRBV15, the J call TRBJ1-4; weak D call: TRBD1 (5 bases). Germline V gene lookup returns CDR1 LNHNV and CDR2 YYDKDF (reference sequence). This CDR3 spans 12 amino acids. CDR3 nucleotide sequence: TGTGGTTCGGGACGCATAAATGAAAAACTGTTTTTT. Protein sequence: CGSGRINEKLFF.

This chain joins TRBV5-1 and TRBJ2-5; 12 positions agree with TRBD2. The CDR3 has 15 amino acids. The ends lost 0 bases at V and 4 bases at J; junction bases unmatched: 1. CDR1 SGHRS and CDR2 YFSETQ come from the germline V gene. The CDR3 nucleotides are TGCGCCAGCAGCTTGGAGGGACTAGCGGGAGAGACCCAGTACTTC. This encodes CASSLEGLAGETQYF.

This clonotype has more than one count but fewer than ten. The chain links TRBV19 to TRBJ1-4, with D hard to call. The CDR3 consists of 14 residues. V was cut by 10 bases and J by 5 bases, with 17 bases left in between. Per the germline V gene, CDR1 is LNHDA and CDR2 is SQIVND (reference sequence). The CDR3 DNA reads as TGTGCCACCACCGAGGGCCGTGGGAATGAAAAACTGTTTTTT. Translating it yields CATTEGRGNEKLFF. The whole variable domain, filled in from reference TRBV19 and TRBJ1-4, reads DGGITQSPKYLFRKEGQNVTLSCEQNLNHDAMYWYRQDPGQGLRLIYYSQIVNDFQKGDIAEGYSVSREKKESFPLTVTSAQKNPTAFYLCATTEGRGNEKLFFGSGTQLSVL.

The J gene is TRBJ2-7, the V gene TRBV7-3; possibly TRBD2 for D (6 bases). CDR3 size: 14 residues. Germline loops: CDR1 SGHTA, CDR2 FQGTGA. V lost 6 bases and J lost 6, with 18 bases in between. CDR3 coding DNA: TGTGCCAGCAGAGGTAGGCGGGAAGGGATCGAGCAGTACTTC. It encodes CASRGRREGIEQYF.

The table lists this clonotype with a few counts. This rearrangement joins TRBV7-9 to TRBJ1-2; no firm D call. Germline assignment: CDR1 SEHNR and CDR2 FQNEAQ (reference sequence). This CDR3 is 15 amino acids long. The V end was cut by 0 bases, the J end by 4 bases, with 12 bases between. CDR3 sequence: CASSLAFPGSYGYTF. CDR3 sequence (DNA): TGTGCCAGCAGCTTAGCCTTCCCGGGCTCCTATGGCTACACCTTC.

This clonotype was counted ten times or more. The CDR3 coding sequence is TGTGCCAGCAGTTTCGACAGCAAATCCTATGGCTACACCTTC. It encodes CASSFDSKSYGYTF. The rearrangement links TRBV6-5 to TRBJ1-2; D is perhaps TRBD1 (5 bases). Trimming took 4 bases from V and 4 from J, leaving 13 bases between them. This CDR3 comprises 14 residues. Germline CDR1 reads MNHEY; CDR2 reads SVGAGI.

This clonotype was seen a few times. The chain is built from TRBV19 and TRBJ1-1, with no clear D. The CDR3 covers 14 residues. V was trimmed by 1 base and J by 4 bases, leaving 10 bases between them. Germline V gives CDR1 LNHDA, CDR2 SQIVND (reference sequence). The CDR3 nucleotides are TGTGCCAGTAGTATAGTGGGAGGGAGCACTGAAGCTTTCTTT. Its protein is CASSIVGGSTEAFF.

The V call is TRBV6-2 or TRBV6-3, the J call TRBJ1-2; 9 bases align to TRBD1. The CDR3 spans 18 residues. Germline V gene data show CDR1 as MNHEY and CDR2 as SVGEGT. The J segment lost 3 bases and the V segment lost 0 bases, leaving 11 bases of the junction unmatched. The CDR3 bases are TGTGCCAGCAGTTACTCGAAGTTTAGGACAGGGGTATACTATGGCTACACCTTC. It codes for CASSYSKFRTGVYYGYTF.

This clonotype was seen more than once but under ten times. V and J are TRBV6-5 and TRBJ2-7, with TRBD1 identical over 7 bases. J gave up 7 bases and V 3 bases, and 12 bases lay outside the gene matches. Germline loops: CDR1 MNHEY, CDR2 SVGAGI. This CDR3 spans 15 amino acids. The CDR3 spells CASSYEVTGLGEQYF. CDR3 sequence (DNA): TGTGCCAGCAGTTATGAAGTGACAGGGCTGGGTGAGCAGTACTTC.

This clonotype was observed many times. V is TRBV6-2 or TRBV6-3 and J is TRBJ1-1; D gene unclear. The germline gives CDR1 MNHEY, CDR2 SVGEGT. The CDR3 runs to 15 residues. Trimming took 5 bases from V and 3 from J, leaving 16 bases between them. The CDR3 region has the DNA TGTGCCAGCAGTCCTACCCGGACCGGGTACACTGAAGCTTTCTTT. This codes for CASSPTRTGYTEAFF.

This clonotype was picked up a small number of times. CDR3 nucleotide sequence: TGTGCCAGTAGCGGGAGACAGAGCAATCAGCCCCAGCATTTT. Amino acid sequence: CASSGRQSNQPQHF. V is TRBV19 and J is TRBJ1-5; D possibly corresponds to TRBD1 (5 bases). The germline V and J ends were trimmed by 6 bases and 1 base, with 10 bases remaining between them. The CDR3 extends over 14 amino acids. Germline V gene data show CDR1 as LNHDA and CDR2 as SQIVND (reference sequence).

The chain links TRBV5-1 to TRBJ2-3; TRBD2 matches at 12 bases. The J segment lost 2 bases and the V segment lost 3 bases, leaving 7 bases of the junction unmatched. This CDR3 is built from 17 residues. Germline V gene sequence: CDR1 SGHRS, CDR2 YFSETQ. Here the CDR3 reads CASSSRLAGVNTDTQYF. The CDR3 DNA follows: TGCGCCAGCAGCTCCCGACTAGCGGGAGTTAACACAGATACGCAGTATTTT.

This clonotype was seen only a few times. The CDR3 sequence: CASRPQRTKYNSPLHF. DNA of the CDR3: TGTGCCAGCAGACCACAGCGTACCAAATATAATTCACCCCTCCACTTT. This chain uses TRBV6-1 with TRBJ1-6; D is uncertain. The V gene lost 6 bases and the J gene lost 4 bases, with 16 bases spanning the gap. This CDR3 contains 16 residues. In germline, CDR1 is MNHNS, CDR2 SASEGT.

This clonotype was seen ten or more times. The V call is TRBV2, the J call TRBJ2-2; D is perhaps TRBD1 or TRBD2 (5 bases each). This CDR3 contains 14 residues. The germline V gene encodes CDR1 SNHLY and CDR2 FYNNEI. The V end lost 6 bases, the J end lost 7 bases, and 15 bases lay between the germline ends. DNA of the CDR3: TGTGCCAGCAGGGGGACGGTACTTGACGGGGAGCTGTTTTTT. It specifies CASRGTVLDGELFF. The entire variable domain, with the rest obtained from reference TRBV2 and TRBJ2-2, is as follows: EPEVTQTPSHQVTQMGQEVILRCVPISNHLYFYWYRQILGQKVEFLVSFYNNEISEKSEIFDDQFSVERPDGSNFTLKIRSTKLEDSAMYFCASRGTVLDGELFFGEGSRLTVL.

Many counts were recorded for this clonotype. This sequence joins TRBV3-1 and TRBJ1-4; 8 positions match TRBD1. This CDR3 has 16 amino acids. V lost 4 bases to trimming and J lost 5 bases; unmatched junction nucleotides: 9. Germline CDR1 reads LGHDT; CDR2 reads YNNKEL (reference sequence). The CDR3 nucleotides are TGTGCCAGCAGCCGTTCTTGGACAGGGCGAAATGAAAAACTGTTTTTT. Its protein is CASSRSWTGRNEKLFF. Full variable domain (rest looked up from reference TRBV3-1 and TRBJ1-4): DTAVSQTPKYLVTQMGNDKSIKCEQNLGHDTMYWYKQDSKKFLKIMFSYNNKELIINETVPNRFSPKSPDKAHLNLHINSLELGDSAVYFCASSRSWTGRNEKLFFGSGTQLSVL.

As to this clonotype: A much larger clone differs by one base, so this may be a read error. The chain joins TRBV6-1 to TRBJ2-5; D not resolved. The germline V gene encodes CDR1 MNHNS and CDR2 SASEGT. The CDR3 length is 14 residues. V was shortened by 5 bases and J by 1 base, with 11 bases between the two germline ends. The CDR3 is CASSLAAIQETQYF. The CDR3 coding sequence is TGTGCCAGCAGTCTGGCAGCGATCCAAGAGACCCAGTACTTC.

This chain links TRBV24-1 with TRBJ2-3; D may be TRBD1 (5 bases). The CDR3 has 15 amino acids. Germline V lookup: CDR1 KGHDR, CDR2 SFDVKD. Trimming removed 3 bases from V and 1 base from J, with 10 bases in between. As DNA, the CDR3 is TGTGCCACCAGTGATCTCGACAGCGGCACAGATACGCAGTATTTT. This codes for CATSDLDSGTDTQYF.

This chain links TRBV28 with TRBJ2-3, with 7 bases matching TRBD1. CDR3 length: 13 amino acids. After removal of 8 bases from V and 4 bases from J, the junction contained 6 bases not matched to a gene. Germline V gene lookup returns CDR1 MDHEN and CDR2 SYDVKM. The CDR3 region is CASYLQGADTQYF. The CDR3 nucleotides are TGTGCCAGCTACCTCCAGGGGGCAGATACGCAGTATTTT.

The CDR3 DNA reads as TGCAGCCCCGACAGGGCTGGGGAGACCCAGTACTTC. It codes for CSPDRAGETQYF. This sequence joins TRBV29-1 and TRBJ2-5, with 7 bases aligning to TRBD1. This CDR3 spans 12 amino acids. The germline gives CDR1 SQVTM, CDR2 ANQGSEA. The trim removed 8 bases at V and 5 bases at J, leaving 8 bases unmatched.